These 29 T cell receptor beta chains originate from one sample sequenced in a study of cytomegalovirus exposure and HLA in healthy donors. In the PCR, 60 Vbeta and 13 Jbeta primers were used. The repertoire was sequenced with immunoSEQ multiplex PCR; TCRdb's copy has only in-frame clones and lacks some. The sample shows about 160,000 clones, approximately 80% of them seen only once. The sample consisted of PBMCs. Source of these receptors: a male donor in good health and CMV-seropositive.

J is TRBJ1-4 and V is TRBV30; D remains ambiguous. Germline CDR1 is GTSNPN and CDR2 is SVGIG (reference sequence). The CDR3 has 15 residues. This chain's CDR3 is CVGGGMLSTNEKLFF. The CDR3 DNA reads TGTGTCGGAGGAGGCATGCTTTCAACTAATGAAAAACTGTTTTTT.

This rearrangement joins TRBV28 to TRBJ1-2, with D perhaps matching TRBD1 (5 bases). The CDR3 loop spans 15 amino acids. Germline CDR1 is MDHEN and CDR2 is SYDVKM. V lost 2 bases to trimming and J lost 2 bases, with 12 bases between them. This CDR3 reads CASSLGGAKNYGYTF. The CDR3 DNA reads as TGTGCCAGCAGTTTAGGAGGGGCGAAAAACTATGGCTACACCTTC.

J is TRBJ2-5 and V is TRBV27; the D is unclear. This CDR3 comprises 14 residues. From germline, CDR1 is MNHEY and CDR2 SMNVEV (reference sequence). The ends were cut back, 5 bases at V and 2 bases at J, with 12 bases in the middle. The CDR3 spells CASSGVLGQETQYF. CDR3 in DNA: TGTGCCAGCAGTGGAGTACTCGGGCAAGAGACCCAGTACTTC.

V gene TRBV27 combines with J gene TRBJ1-1; D unresolved. The CDR3 runs to 13 residues. Germline V CDR1 and CDR2: MNHEY, SMNVEV (reference sequence). The ends were cut back, 6 bases at V and 3 bases at J, with 11 bases in the middle. The CDR3 loop is CASRSGVDTEAFF. The CDR3 DNA is TGTGCCAGCAGATCAGGCGTAGACACTGAAGCTTTCTTT.

The V call is TRBV19, the J call TRBJ2-2; 8 nucleotides agree with TRBD1. This CDR3 region has 16 residues. J gave up 0 bases and V 3 bases, and 3 bases lay outside the gene matches. CDR1 and CDR2 (germline): LNHDA, SQIVND (reference sequence). The CDR3 loop reads CASSILQGANTGELFF. CDR3 DNA: TGTGCCAGTAGTATCTTACAGGGGGCGAACACCGGGGAGCTGTTTTTT.

The chain links TRBV4-3 to TRBJ1-1; 8 bases match TRBD1. Per germline, CDR1 LGHNA and CDR2 YSLEER. CDR3 length: 16 residues. The J segment lost 7 bases and the V segment lost 3 bases, leaving 13 bases of the junction unmatched. The CDR3 coding sequence is TGCGCCAGCAGCCATAGTACCGGGACAGGCTTCAATGAAGCTTTCTTT. It translates to CASSHSTGTGFNEAFF.

The chain is built from TRBV2 and TRBJ2-1, with TRBD1 matching over 8 bases. Germline V gene data show CDR1 as SNHLY and CDR2 as FYNNEI. V gave up 1 base and J gave up 2 bases; unmatched junction bases: 4. The CDR3 is made up of 16 amino acids. The CDR3 is CASSEGRGRAYNEQFF. In DNA form, the CDR3 reads TGTGCCAGCAGTGAAGGCAGGGGGCGCGCCTACAATGAGCAGTTCTTC.

In its sample, this clone was seen once. V gene TRBV7-2 combines with J gene TRBJ2-7; D is possibly TRBD1 (5 bases). The V gene lost 1 base and the J gene lost 4 bases, with 11 bases spanning the gap. The length of the CDR3 is 14 residues. In germline, CDR1 is SGHTA, CDR2 FQGNSA. CDR3 coding DNA: TGTGCCAGCAGCTTAGGACAGCCGAGTTACGAGCAGTACTTC. Residues: CASSLGQPSYEQYF.

The chain links TRBV7-8 to TRBJ1-2, with 7 bases fitting TRBD1. The CDR3 contains 14 residues. After removal of 1 base from V and 2 bases from J, the junction contained 1 base not matched to a gene. Looked up from germline, CDR1 is SGHVS and CDR2 is FQNEAQ. The DNA for the CDR3 is TGTGCCAGCAGCTTAGAGGGGGCAAACTATGGCTACACCTTC. Protein: CASSLEGANYGYTF.

V usage is TRBV19 and J usage is TRBJ2-1, with no clear D. Between the trimmed V and J ends, which lost 3 bases and 6 bases, there was a span of 6 bases. The germline gives CDR1 LNHDA, CDR2 SQIVND (reference sequence). The CDR3 sequence is 12 residues long. The CDR3 DNA reads as TGTGCCAGTAGTATCTCCCCCAATGAGCAGTTCTTC. It codes for CASSISPNEQFF.

There are a few counts of this clone. The V call is TRBV6-1, the J call TRBJ1-5; no clear D gene. V was clipped by 6 bases and J by 8 bases, with 8 bases between them. The germline V gene encodes CDR1 MNHNS and CDR2 SASEGT. CDR3 length: 11 residues. This chain's CDR3 is CASRAGEPQHF. The CDR3 bases are TGTGCCAGCAGAGCCGGGGAGCCCCAGCATTTT.

The chain uses TRBV11-2 and TRBJ2-1, with a possible D match to TRBD2 (6 bases). The germline V and J ends were trimmed by 1 base and 1 base, with 14 bases remaining between them. CDR1 and CDR2 from the germline V gene are SGHAT and FQNNGV. CDR3 size: 17 residues. CDR3 in amino acids: CASSLVSTRRSYNEQFF. The CDR3 DNA follows: TGTGCCAGCAGCTTAGTATCGACTAGAAGGTCCTACAATGAGCAGTTCTTC.

The V and J genes are TRBV13 and TRBJ2-5; 10 bases line up with TRBD2. The CDR3 spans 17 residues. The germline gives CDR1 PRHDT, CDR2 FYEKMQ (reference sequence). V gave up 4 bases and J gave up 5 bases; unmatched junction bases: 13. The CDR3 protein is CASSSPESGRAGETQYF. CDR3 DNA: TGTGCCAGCAGCTCACCAGAAAGCGGGAGGGCCGGGGAGACCCAGTACTTC.

The rearrangement uses TRBV5-1 and TRBJ2-1, with D possibly TRBD2 on 6 matching bases. With 2 bases removed from V and 9 bases from J, the gap between germline ends came to 6 bases. Germline CDR1 reads SGHRS; CDR2 reads YFSETQ. This CDR3 has 11 amino acids. CDR3: CASSFGGEQFF. The CDR3 nucleotides read TGCGCCAGCAGCTTCGGGGGTGAGCAGTTCTTC.

The V gene is TRBV5-5, the J gene TRBJ2-7, with 10 nucleotides matching TRBD1. Germline-derived CDR1 and CDR2 are SGHKS and YYEKEE (reference sequence). The CDR3 covers 15 residues. The trim removed 5 bases at V and 3 bases at J, leaving 8 bases unmatched. The DNA for the CDR3 is TGTGCCAGCAGGGCAGGACAGGGGGATTTCTACGAGCAGTACTTC. Encoded protein: CASRAGQGDFYEQYF.

Only one count was recorded for this clone. The chain recombines TRBV19 with TRBJ2-7; possibly TRBD2 for D (6 bases). Germline values: CDR1 LNHDA, CDR2 SQIVND (reference sequence). The CDR3 is 13 amino acids. Trimming cost V 7 bases and J 0 bases, with 10 bases left between them. CDR3 nucleotide sequence: TGTGCCAGTAATAAGGAGGGCTCCTACGAGCAGTACTTC. It is translated as CASNKEGSYEQYF.

This clone is a singleton in its sample. This chain joins TRBV7-2 and TRBJ2-5, with 7 bases matching TRBD2. The CDR3 extends over 15 amino acids. The junction had 13 bases not matched to a gene; V was cut back by 5 bases and J by 7 bases. Germline V gives CDR1 SGHTA, CDR2 FQGNSA. The CDR3, as DNA: TGTGCCAGCAGCCCGAACGCGGGAGCTCCGGGGACCCAGTACTTC. Translated, it gives CASSPNAGAPGTQYF.

The rearrangement joins TRBV5-1 to TRBJ1-2; weak D call: TRBD1 (5 bases). Germline CDR1 reads SGHRS; CDR2 reads YFSETQ. The CDR3 totals 17 residues. Trimming left V 0 bases short and J 4 bases short, with 19 bases between. The DNA for the CDR3 is TGCGCCAGCAGCTTGGCCGTTCGTGCGGGGCAGGGCTATGGCTACACCTTC. This encodes CASSLAVRAGQGYGYTF. Drawing the rest from reference TRBV5-1 and TRBJ1-2, the complete variable domain is KAGVTQTPRYLIKTRGQQVTLSCSPISGHRSVSWYQQTPGQGLQFLFEYFSETQRNKGNFPGRFSGRQFSNSRSEMNVSTLELGDSALYLCASSLAVRAGQGYGYTFGSGTRLTVV.

The rearrangement uses TRBV7-2 and TRBJ2-1; 8 bases fit TRBD2. The CDR3 extends over 16 amino acids. Germline values: CDR1 SGHTA, CDR2 FQGNSA. The J segment lost 10 bases and the V segment lost 2 bases, leaving 13 bases of the junction unmatched. The CDR3 sequence: CASSLRFRVAGREQFF. CDR3 in DNA: TGTGCCAGCAGCTTACGGTTCCGAGTAGCGGGGCGGGAGCAGTTCTTC. The full variable domain, rest sourced from reference TRBV7-2 and TRBJ2-1, is GAGVSQSPSNKVTEKGKDVELRCDPISGHTALYWYRQSLGQGLEFLIYFQGNSAPDKSGLPSDRFSAERTGGSVSTLTIQRTQQEDSAVYLCASSLRFRVAGREQFFGPGTRLTVL.

The J gene is TRBJ2-2, the V gene TRBV9; possible D gene TRBD2, 5 bases. The germline CDR1 and CDR2 sequences are SGDLS and YYNGEE. V lost 4 bases to trimming and J lost 6 bases, with 13 bases between them. CDR3 size: 14 residues. CDR3 in DNA: TGTGCCAGCAGCTCCGATGCGGGCTCCGGGGAGCTGTTTTTT. Translation gives CASSSDAGSGELFF.

The chain combines TRBV18 with TRBJ2-3; 8 nucleotides match TRBD1. The CDR3 contains 16 residues. Looked up from germline, CDR1 is KGHSH and CDR2 is LQKENI. V was pared by 1 base and J by 3 bases, with 6 bases of the junction left unmatched. The DNA for the CDR3 is TGTGCCAGCTCACCACGGCAGGGGGCAGGGACAGATACGCAGTATTTT. This gives the protein CASSPRQGAGTDTQYF.

The gene calls are TRBV27 and TRBJ2-2; 7 positions agree with TRBD1. CDR3 size: 23 residues. Trimming cost V 5 bases and J 3 bases; bases outside gene matches: 30. Germline values: CDR1 MNHEY, CDR2 SMNVEV (reference sequence). In nucleotides, the CDR3 is TGTGCCAGCAGTCCCCCCCTTTTTCGGGGTTCTGATCACAGGGGAGAGGACACCGGGGAGCTGTTTTTT. It is translated as CASSPPLFRGSDHRGEDTGELFF.

This chain connects TRBV19 to TRBJ2-1; 7 nucleotides match TRBD1. The trim removed 2 bases at V and 9 bases at J, leaving 4 bases unmatched. The CDR3 spans 13 residues. The V gene's germline CDR1 is LNHDA and CDR2 SQIVND (reference sequence). This CDR3 reads CASSIRGPSEQFF. CDR3 DNA: TGTGCCAGTAGTATAAGGGGGCCAAGTGAGCAGTTCTTC. Using reference TRBV19 and TRBJ2-1 for the parts outside the CDR3, the full variable domain is DGGITQSPKYLFRKEGQNVTLSCEQNLNHDAMYWYRQDPGQGLRLIYYSQIVNDFQKGDIAEGYSVSREKKESFPLTVTSAQKNPTAFYLCASSIRGPSEQFFGPGTRLTVL.

The rearrangement uses TRBV28 and TRBJ1-3; no clear D. The CDR3 loop spans 14 amino acids. Germline V lookup: CDR1 MDHEN, CDR2 SYDVKM. Between the trimmed V and J ends, which lost 4 bases and 0 bases, there was a span of 7 bases. The CDR3 coding sequence is TGTGCCAGCAGTTATGAGGGCTCTGGAAACACCATATATTTT. Its translation is CASSYEGSGNTIYF.

The rearrangement uses TRBV5-4 and TRBJ2-5, with a weak D call TRBD1 (7 bases). From germline, CDR1 is SGHNT and CDR2 YYREEE (reference sequence). CDR3 length: 14 amino acids. V was shortened by 4 bases and J by 5 bases, with 15 bases between the two germline ends. The CDR3 spells CASSPRGVSETQYF. CDR3 sequence (DNA): TGTGCCAGCAGCCCCAGGGGGGTAAGCGAGACCCAGTACTTC.

The chain combines TRBV5-1 with TRBJ1-1; D unresolved. CDR3 length: 15 amino acids. Trimming stripped 7 bases from V and 0 bases from J, with 16 bases between. Germline CDR1 SGHRS, CDR2 YFSETQ. The CDR3 loop is CASEVSGLMNTEAFF. CDR3 coding DNA: TGCGCCAGCGAAGTATCGGGGTTGATGAACACTGAAGCTTTCTTT.

The chain has TRBV14 and TRBJ1-1; no clear D. The CDR3 extends over 13 amino acids. Per the germline V gene, CDR1 is SGHDN and CDR2 is FVKESK. The ends were cut back, 0 bases at V and 6 bases at J, with 8 bases in the middle. DNA of the CDR3: TGTGCCAGCAGCCAAGACACGGGGTCTGAAGCTTTCTTT. Amino acids: CASSQDTGSEAFF.

This sequence joins TRBV11-2 and TRBJ2-5; 7 bases align to TRBD1. Germline V lookup: CDR1 SGHAT, CDR2 FQNNGV. The junction had 9 bases not matched to a gene; V was cut back by 3 bases and J by 5 bases. The CDR3 length is 15 residues. CDR3 sequence: CASSFWTGAGETQYF. The CDR3 DNA is TGTGCCAGCAGCTTCTGGACAGGCGCGGGTGAGACCCAGTACTTC.

A remark on this clone: The same CDR3 can be traced to other DNA sequences in this sample. CDR3 protein: CASSLGRRENTGELFF. In DNA form, the CDR3 reads TGTGCCAGCAGCCTGGGGAGACGGGAGAACACCGGGGAGCTGTTTTTT. The chain employs TRBV7-8 and TRBJ2-2; D may be TRBD2 (5 bases). This CDR3 contains 16 residues. CDR1 is SGHVS and CDR2 is FQNEAQ in the germline V gene. V lost 5 bases, J lost 1 base, and 14 bases lay in between.